These 10 T cell receptor beta chains share one sample of origin, sequenced in a study of CXCR3-negative and CXCR3-positive naive CD8 T cells. Study-level results: The study found more hydrophobic TRB CDR3s in CXCR3-positive naive cells than in CXCR3-negative naive cells.

The libraries of TRB cDNA were prepared using 5' RACE with UMI labels. TCRdb reanalyzed the 5' RACE reads, giving one entry per CDR3 protein sequence and no DNA. Its clone listing holds over 70,000 distinct CDR3 sequences. Their cognate antigens are unknown. The sample consisted of naive CXCR3+ CD8+ T cells from blood. Sample subset: CD45RO-CCR7+CD27+CD95- naive CD8+ T cells expressing CXCR3 (TNR3+). The receptors were gathered from a human donor in good health. Some clones in this sample may be carry-over from other donors' samples.

The CDR3 sequence is CASTPEAFLNTEAFF. The chain combines TRBV4-1 with TRBJ1-1. CDR1 and CDR2 from the germline V gene are MGHRA and YSYEKL. The CDR3 length is 15 residues.

This chain uses TRBV6-5 with TRBJ2-7; TCRdb names TRBD1, which stays unverified in the absence of DNA. In germline, CDR1 is MNHEY, CDR2 SVGAGI. The CDR3 contains 14 residues. The chain's CDR3 is CASTRGQGFHEQYF.

CDR3 loop: CASSGFFQGTKGYTF. The rearrangement joins TRBV2 to TRBJ1-2; as DNA is missing, the TRBD1 call by TCRdb cannot be tested. Germline CDR1 is SNHLY and CDR2 is FYNNEI. The CDR3 totals 15 residues.

V is TRBV28 and J is TRBJ2-7; TCRdb's D call of TRBD1 is untestable without DNA. Germline V lookup: CDR1 MDHEN, CDR2 SYDVKM. The CDR3 spans 14 residues. CDR3 protein: CASAAGHLSYEQYF.

The V and J genes are TRBV29-1 and TRBJ2-1; TCRdb lists TRBD1, though no DNA is available to test this call. In germline, CDR1 is SQVTM, CDR2 ANQGSEA. The CDR3 runs 14 residues. The CDR3: CSVVPGQGRDEQFF.

The CDR3 sequence is CASSGTSGGANEQFF. The V call is TRBV6-1, the J call TRBJ2-1; TCRdb outputs TRBD2, but without DNA this stays unchecked. The germline gives CDR1 MNHNS, CDR2 SASEGT. The CDR3 loop spans 15 amino acids.

The V gene is TRBV29-1, the J gene TRBJ2-1. Looked up from germline, CDR1 is SQVTM and CDR2 is ANQGSEA. This CDR3 region has 13 residues. CDR3 region: CSVERGWDNEQFF.

The V gene is TRBV11-2, the J gene TRBJ2-1. Germline V gene sequence: CDR1 SGHAT, CDR2 FQNNGV. The CDR3 runs 14 residues. The CDR3 spells CASSFLASDDEQFF.

The V gene is TRBV6-4, the J gene TRBJ2-1; the TCRdb D gene call, TRBD1, has no DNA to confirm it. The germline gives CDR1 MRHNA, CDR2 SNTAGT. This CDR3 is 15 amino acids long. The CDR3 loop is CASSRDRGLYNEQFF.

The J gene is TRBJ2-7, the V gene TRBV5-1. Looked up from germline, CDR1 is SGHRS and CDR2 is YFSETQ. This CDR3 has 15 residues. The CDR3 reads CASSRGVGGPYEQYF. Combining the CDR3 with reference TRBV5-1 and TRBJ2-7 gives the whole variable domain KAGVTQTPRYLIKTRGQQVTLSCSPISGHRSVSWYQQTPGQGLQFLFEYFSETQRNKGNFPGRFSGRQFSNSRSEMNVSTLELGDSALYLCASSRGVGGPYEQYFGPGTRLTVT.